Listed here are 9 T cell receptor beta chains from one sample, sequenced in a study of shared clonotypes between healthy human individuals. Naive CD8 cells, CD45RO-negative and positively selected for CCR7, excluded terminally differentiated effector memory CD45RA+ cells. The repertoire was sequenced with immunoSEQ multiplex PCR; TCRdb's copy has only in-frame clones and lacks some. This table has around 2,100,000 clones, approximately 94% appearing once. Sequenced sample: naive CD8+ T cells sorted from blood. The origin of the receptors is a man aged 18 to 29 in good health.

The chain links TRBV7-9 to TRBJ2-2; 8 bases map to TRBD1. Germline values: CDR1 SEHNR, CDR2 FQNEAQ (reference sequence). Losses at the gene ends were 4 bases for V and 0 bases for J; bases not matched to a gene: 1. The CDR3 is 15 amino acids. CDR3 residues: CASSSDRANTGELFF. Here the CDR3 DNA reads TGTGCCAGCAGCTCGGACAGGGCGAACACCGGGGAGCTGTTTTTT.

The rearrangement links TRBV5-1 to TRBJ1-2; unclear D gene. The CDR3 spans 12 residues. V lost 1 base and J lost 10, with 11 bases in between. Germline V gene sequence: CDR1 SGHRS, CDR2 YFSETQ. The CDR3 DNA sequence: TGCGCCAGCAGCTTGTATACAGATTCCTACACCTTC. It yields the protein CASSLYTDSYTF.

The chain has TRBV7-8 and TRBJ2-7, with TRBD2 matching over 13 bases. CDR3 length equals 16 residues. The V gene's germline CDR1 is SGHVS and CDR2 FQNEAQ. Trimming at V came to 1 base and at J to 7 bases, leaving 7 bases not matched to a gene. As DNA, the CDR3 is TGTGCCAGCAGCTTAGGAATGGGACTAGCGGGAAATGAGCAGTACTTC. Its protein is CASSLGMGLAGNEQYF. The full variable domain, rest sourced from reference TRBV7-8 and TRBJ2-7, is GAGVSQSPRYKVAKRGQDVALRCDPISGHVSLFWYQQALGQGPEFLTYFQNEAQLDKSGLPSDRFFAERPEGSVSTLKIQRTQQEDSAVYLCASSLGMGLAGNEQYFGPGTRLTVT.

In DNA, the CDR3 is TGTGCCACACAGTCTAGCGGTCTCACAGATACGCAGTATTTT. As protein: CATQSSGLTDTQYF. The gene calls are TRBV15 and TRBJ2-3; 7 nucleotides agree with TRBD2. V shed 9 bases and J 2 bases; nucleotides not matched to a gene: 8. The CDR3 extends over 14 amino acids. Germline CDR1 reads LNHNV; CDR2 reads YYDKDF (reference sequence).

In DNA form, the CDR3 reads TGTGCCAGCAGTTTATACCCTAGCGACCACAATGAGCAGTTCTTC. Translation: CASSLYPSDHNEQFF. V gene TRBV27 combines with J gene TRBJ2-1; D might be TRBD2 (6 bases). Germline lookup yields CDR1 MNHEY and CDR2 SMNVEV (reference sequence). The ends were cut back, 1 base at V and 5 bases at J, with 12 bases in the middle. The CDR3 contains 15 residues.

This clone was observed a single time. The V and J genes are TRBV28 and TRBJ1-2; possibly TRBD1 for D (5 bases). CDR3 length equals 14 residues. Trimming took 7 bases from V and 7 from J, leaving 19 bases between them. Germline loops: CDR1 MDHEN, CDR2 SYDVKM. CDR3 region: CASNPQGGMGGYTF. As DNA, the CDR3 is TGTGCCAGCAATCCCCAGGGAGGGATGGGTGGCTACACCTTC.

The gene calls are TRBV28 and TRBJ1-1; D remains unclear. The CDR3 is made up of 15 amino acids. Trimming removed 5 bases at V and 4 bases at J, with 17 bases between. Germline-derived CDR1 and CDR2 are MDHEN and SYDVKM. CDR3 nucleotides: TGTGCCAGCAGTCCCCTAACGGTCTTGCCCACTGAAGCTTTCTTT. This sequence encodes CASSPLTVLPTEAFF.

The V and J genes are TRBV6-5 and TRBJ1-2; no reliable D call. This CDR3 spans 14 amino acids. Trimming removed 2 bases at V and 3 bases at J, with 10 bases between. Germline V gene lookup returns CDR1 MNHEY and CDR2 SVGAGI. The CDR3 region has the DNA TGTGCCAGCAGTTACGAGGAAAGTTACTATGGCTACACCTTC. The encoded protein is CASSYEESYYGYTF.

The V call is TRBV7-9, the J call TRBJ2-7; D ambiguous. CDR3 size: 12 residues. The germline CDR1 and CDR2 sequences are SEHNR and FQNEAQ (reference sequence). Between the trimmed V and J ends, which lost 1 base and 6 bases, there was a span of 7 bases. The CDR3 nucleotides are TGTGCCAGCAGCTTAGGTAGAACCGAGCAGTACTTC. Its protein product is CASSLGRTEQYF.